This T cell receptor beta chain was captured by sequencing in a study of technical replicates of blood from a few donors. V lost 2 bases and J lost 9, with 11 bases in between. Germline CDR1 is SGHNT and CDR2 is YENEEA. The CDR3 consists of 12 residues. TCRdb's copy holds only in-frame clones and misses some; the assay was immunoSEQ multiplex PCR. In the table there are tens of thousands of clones, just over 95% of which are singletons. The V call is TRBV11-3, the J call TRBJ2-7; D unclear. Sequenced material: T cells isolated from PBMCs. The TCR sequence derives from a human donor in good health. CDR3 residues: CASSLYARGQYF. The CDR3 DNA sequence: TGTGCCAGCAGCTTATACGCCCGCGGGCAGTACTTC.